This record looks at one TCR beta chain sequence and its context. Each CDR3 protein is one row after TCRdb ran MiXCR on the 5' RACE reads. The table shows approximately 230,000 distinct CDR3 sequences, with 6.5% occurring only once. CDR3 length equals 15 residues. Trimming cost V 2 bases and J 8 bases; bases outside gene matches: 7. Germline CDR1 is SGHVS and CDR2 is FNYEAQ. The entry originates in a study of identical twins. These same records also appear under a second study, on T cells expressing NK-cell markers.

The receptor was derived from a woman between 18 and 30 years old in good health. Sequencing was done on a sample of CD8+ T cells sorted from blood. The genes are TRBV7-6 and TRBJ2-1, with 9 bases matching TRBD1. The chain's CDR3 is CASSLTGGVSDEQFF. The CDR3 nucleotides read TGTGCCAGCAGCTTAACAGGGGGCGTTAGCGATGAGCAGTTCTTC.